The source of this T cell receptor beta chain is a study of somatic mutations in cytotoxic T cells in rheumatoid arthritis. The wider study: The authors gathered follow-up samples after diagnosis. At that point, patients were receiving immunosuppressive therapy such as methotrexate, hydroxychloroquine and sulfasalazine. Study-wide findings and caveats: Researchers did not know the antigen targets of the expanded CD8+ clones. CD8+ T-cell clonality did not differ significantly between rheumatoid arthritis patients and age-matched healthy controls.

Flow cytometry served to check the purity of CD4+ and CD8+ cells, which were isolated by positive magnetic bead selection. The germline V gene encodes CDR1 SGDLS and CDR2 YYNGEE. V dropped 0 bases and J dropped 1 base, with 10 bases sitting between them. The CDR3 extends over 15 amino acids. Data came from immunoSEQ multiplex PCR; TCRdb stores just in-frame clones and leaves some out. The table shows 4,400 or so clones, with 75% to 80% occurring only once. To note about this clone: Its antigen remains unknown.

The clonotype comes from a man in his forties with rheumatoid arthritis. The genes are TRBV9 and TRBJ2-5, with TRBD2 as a possible D gene (6 bases). The sample in question was CD8+ T cells sorted from blood, obtained at a follow-up visit. The CDR3 DNA is TGTGCCAGCAGCGTAGGAACTAGCAGCCAAGAGACCCAGTACTTC. Its translation: CASSVGTSSQETQYF.